The rows below give T cell receptor beta chains drawn from one sample of a study of tumor-infiltrating lymphocytes in oesophageal squamous cell carcinoma. One entry per CDR3 protein results from TCRdb running MiXCR on the PCR reads. This sample has 14,000 or so distinct CDR3 sequences, with around 46% found just once. Sequencing was done on a sample of esophageal tumor tissue. These receptors were collected from a male donor with esophageal squamous cell carcinoma. CDR3s include the opening cysteine and the closing phenylalanine or tryptophan. A D gene is named only where the DNA matches it firmly. Clone size is shown for a subset of rows, as once, few, many or a class of expanded clone.

D	V	J	size	CDR3	DNA
NA	TRBV27	TRBJ2-1	NA	CASSFGSYNEQFF	TGTGCCAGCAGTTTTGGCTCCTACAATGAGCAGTTCTTC
NA	TRBV6-1	TRBJ1-5	NA	CASREGLSNQPQHF	TGTGCCAGCAGAGAAGGACTTAGCAATCAGCCCCAGCATTTT
NA	TRBV10-3	TRBJ2-7	medium-sized	CAITPSPGLHSYNEQYF	TGTGCCATCACCCCTTCCCCGGGACTTCACTCCTACAATGAGCAGTACTTC
NA	TRBV24-1	TRBJ2-1	NA	CATSDQGPSTYNEQFF	TGTGCCACCAGTGATCAGGGCCCTAGCACCTACAATGAGCAGTTCTTC
TRBD1	TRBV6-2/TRBV6-3	TRBJ2-1	many	CASDGRGNYNEQFF	TGTGCCAGCGATGGCAGGGGGAACTACAATGAGCAGTTCTTC
NA	TRBV10-2	TRBJ1-2	NA	CASRGRNYGYTF	TGCGCCAGCAGGGGACGGAACTATGGCTACACCTTC
NA	TRBV11-2	TRBJ1-1	NA	CASSLRSGMNTEAFF	TGTGCCAGCAGCTTACGATCAGGGATGAACACTGAAGCTTTCTTT
NA	TRBV27	TRBJ2-1	NA	CASHPDRNYNEQFF	TGTGCCAGCCACCCCGACAGGAACTACAATGAGCAGTTCTTC
NA	TRBV7-2	TRBJ2-1	NA	CASSFGFSYNEQFF	TGTGCCAGCAGCTTCGGATTCTCCTACAATGAGCAGTTCTTC
TRBD1	TRBV7-6	TRBJ2-3	few	CASSLVVRGDTQYF	TGTGCCAGCAGCTTAGTTGTCAGGGGGGATACGCAGTATTTT
TRBD1	TRBV27	TRBJ1-6	few	CASSWGQGASYNSPLHF	TGTGCCAGCAGTTGGGGACAGGGGGCCTCCTATAATTCACCCCTCCACTTT
TRBD2	TRBV7-2	TRBJ2-7	few	CASRFSSGRPNNEQYF	TGTGCCAGCAGGTTCTCTAGCGGGAGGCCGAACAATGAGCAGTACTTC